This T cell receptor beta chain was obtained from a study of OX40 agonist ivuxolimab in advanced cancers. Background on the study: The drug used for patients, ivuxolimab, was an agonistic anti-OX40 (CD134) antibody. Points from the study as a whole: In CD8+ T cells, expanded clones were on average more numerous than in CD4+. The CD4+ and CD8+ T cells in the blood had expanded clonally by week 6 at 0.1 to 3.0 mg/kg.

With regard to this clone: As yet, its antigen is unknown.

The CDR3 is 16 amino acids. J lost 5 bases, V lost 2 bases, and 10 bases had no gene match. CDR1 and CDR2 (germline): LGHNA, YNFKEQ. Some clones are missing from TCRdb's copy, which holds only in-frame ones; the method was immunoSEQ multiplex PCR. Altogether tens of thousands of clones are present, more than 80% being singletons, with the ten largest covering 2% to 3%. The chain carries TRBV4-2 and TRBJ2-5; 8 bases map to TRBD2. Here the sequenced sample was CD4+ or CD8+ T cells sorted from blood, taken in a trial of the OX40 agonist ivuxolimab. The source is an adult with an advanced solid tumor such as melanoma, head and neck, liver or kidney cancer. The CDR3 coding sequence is TGTGCCAGCAGCCAAAAGGCGCGGGGGGAGTGGGAGACCCAGTACTTC. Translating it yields CASSQKARGEWETQYF.